These T cell receptor beta chains were read from a single sample in a study of OX40 agonist ivuxolimab in advanced cancers. Assay: immunoSEQ multiplex PCR; the TCRdb copy retains only in-frame clones and omits some. The table shows tens of thousands of clones, with approximately 91% occurring only once. Sequences were derived from CD4+ or CD8+ T cells sorted from blood, sampled in a trial of the OX40 agonist ivuxolimab. Receptors were obtained from an adult with an advanced solid tumor such as melanoma, head and neck, liver or kidney cancer. CDR3s include the opening cysteine and the closing phenylalanine or tryptophan. A D gene is named only where the DNA matches it firmly. Size values are once, few and many counts, or a class for expanded clones, and some rows have none.

V	J	D	size	CDR3	DNA
TRBV6-6	TRBJ2-1	.	.	CASSYSGNEQFF	TGTGCCAGCAGTTACTCGGGGAATGAGCAGTTCTTC
TRBV18	TRBJ1-1	.	.	CASSSGRDTEAFF	TGTGCCAGCTCATCCGGTCGTGACACTGAAGCTTTCTTT
TRBV27	TRBJ2-1	.	.	CASSSRDFYYNEQFF	TGTGCCAGCAGTTCCCGGGACTTCTACTACAATGAGCAGTTCTTC
TRBV28	TRBJ2-6	.	.	CASSSSSGANVLTF	TGTGCCAGCAGTTCCAGCTCTGGGGCCAACGTCCTGACTTTC
TRBV10-3	TRBJ2-1	.	.	CAISENIGVAQFF	TGTGCCATCAGTGAAAATATAGGAGTAGCGCAGTTCTTC
TRBV10-3	TRBJ2-3	TRBD2	.	CVTTSGGTDTQYF	TGTGTCACTACTAGCGGGGGCACAGATACGCAGTATTTT
TRBV7-9	TRBJ2-1	TRBD2	.	CASSGWERESNEQFF	TGTGCCAGCAGCGGTTGGGAGCGGGAGTCAAATGAGCAGTTCTTC
TRBV5-6	TRBJ1-3	.	.	CASSTGSKRIYGNTIYF	TGTGCCAGCAGTACCGGGTCGAAAAGGATTTACGGAAACACCATATATTTT
TRBV19	TRBJ1-6	.	.	CASNQGYVSPLHF	TGTGCCAGTAATCAGGGGTACGTCTCACCCCTCCACTTT
TRBV9	TRBJ1-1	.	.	CASSVGPASNTEAFF	TGTGCCAGCAGCGTAGGTCCGGCTTCCAACACTGAAGCTTTCTTT
TRBV4-1	TRBJ2-1	.	.	CASSQEGGGPYNEQFF	TGCGCCAGCAGCCAAGAAGGGGGGGGGCCCTACAATGAGCAGTTCTTC
TRBV7-3	TRBJ2-7	.	.	CASSLSAGAGREQYF	TGTGCCAGCAGCTTATCCGCAGGCGCGGGTCGCGAGCAGTACTTC
TRBV18	TRBJ2-6	.	once	CASSPMGSGANVLTF	TGTGCCAGCTCACCTATGGGCTCCGGGGCCAACGTCCTGACTTTC
TRBV7-9	TRBJ1-2	.	.	CASSHDISFYGYTF	TGTGCCAGCAGCCACGACATCTCCTTCTATGGCTACACCTTC
TRBV23-1	TRBJ2-5	TRBD1	.	CASSQDRGNETQYF	TGCGCCAGCAGTCAAGACAGGGGGAATGAGACCCAGTACTTC
TRBV19	TRBJ2-7	.	.	CASSTWNGEQYF	TGTGCCAGTAGTACCTGGAACGGCGAGCAGTACTTC
TRBV30	TRBJ2-6	TRBD1	.	CAWSLRGTGAPSGANVLTF	TGTGCCTGGAGTTTAAGGGGGACAGGGGCCCCCTCTGGGGCCAACGTCCTGACTTTC
TRBV10-3	TRBJ2-1	TRBD2	.	CAITAGTSFYDEQFF	TGTGCCATCACGGCTGGGACTAGTTTCTACGATGAGCAGTTCTTC
TRBV28	TRBJ1-5	.	.	CASSLLGQPQHF	TGTGCCAGCAGTTTATTGGGTCAGCCCCAGCATTTT
TRBV6-1	TRBJ1-1	.	.	CASPRDGLNTEAFF	TGTGCCAGCCCCCGGGACGGCTTGAACACTGAAGCTTTCTTT
TRBV6-5	TRBJ1-1	TRBD1	.	CASSWDRAQAFF	TGTGCCAGCAGTTGGGACAGGGCCCAAGCTTTCTTT
TRBV11-2	TRBJ1-2	TRBD1	.	CASSLSRGQGSILGGYTF	TGTGCCAGCAGCTTATCTAGGGGACAGGGTAGCATCTTAGGTGGCTACACCTTC
TRBV6-5	TRBJ2-3	TRBD2	.	CASSYGAGGSTDTQYF	TGTGCCAGCAGTTACGGGGCGGGAGGGAGCACAGATACGCAGTATTTT
TRBV7-3	TRBJ2-7	TRBD1	.	CASSPRTGASYEQYF	TGTGCCAGCAGCCCTCGAACAGGGGCCTCCTACGAGCAGTACTTC
TRBV5-1	TRBJ1-1	TRBD1	.	CASSSTTGEGAEAFF	TGCGCCAGCAGCTCCACGACAGGGGAGGGAGCTGAAGCTTTCTTT
TRBV6-1	TRBJ1-3	.	.	CASGAAASGNTIYF	TGTGCCAGCGGGGCGGCCGCCTCTGGAAACACCATATATTTT
TRBV5-6	TRBJ1-1	.	.	CASSWGTENTEAFF	TGTGCCAGCAGCTGGGGAACAGAGAACACTGAAGCTTTCTTT
TRBV5-6	TRBJ1-5	TRBD1	.	CASSRRTGGNQPQHF	TGTGCCAGCAGCCGCCGAACAGGGGGTAATCAGCCCCAGCATTTT
TRBV6-5	TRBJ2-7	.	.	CASSGGDYYEQYF	TGTGCCAGCAGTGGGGGAGATTACTACGAGCAGTACTTC
TRBV29-1	TRBJ2-1	.	.	CSAAPRGAWDEQFF	TGCAGCGCCGCGCCCAGGGGAGCATGGGATGAGCAGTTCTTC
TRBV6-5	TRBJ1-6	.	.	CASSATYGKNSPLHF	TGTGCCAGCAGTGCCACCTACGGGAAGAATTCACCCCTCCACTTT
TRBV19	TRBJ2-7	TRBD2	.	CASSSQRELYEQYF	TGTGCCAGTAGTAGCCAGCGGGAGCTCTACGAGCAGTACTTC
TRBV30	TRBJ1-5	.	.	CAWSVGFSNQPQHF	TGTGCCTGGAGTGTGGGGTTTAGCAATCAGCCCCAGCATTTT
TRBV19	TRBJ2-7	TRBD1	.	CASGTGPSYEQYF	TGTGCCAGTGGGACAGGCCCCTCCTACGAGCAGTACTTC
TRBV4-1	TRBJ2-7	TRBD2	.	CASSSREGYEQYF	TGCGCCAGCAGCTCACGGGAGGGGTACGAGCAGTACTTC
TRBV6-1	TRBJ1-5	.	.	CASSAGRHQPQHF	TGTGCCAGCAGTGCCGGCCGGCACCAGCCCCAGCATTTT
TRBV9	TRBJ1-3	.	.	CASSSSAGGSSGNTIYF	TGTGCCAGCAGCTCCTCCGCCGGGGGGAGCTCTGGAAACACCATATATTTT
TRBV29-1	TRBJ1-4	.	.	CSVEDWGEKLFF	TGCAGCGTTGAAGACTGGGGTGAAAAACTGTTTTTT
TRBV9	TRBJ2-7	.	.	CASSVQGTPSYEQYF	TGTGCCAGCAGCGTACAAGGGACACCCTCCTACGAGCAGTACTTC
TRBV11-2	TRBJ2-7	.	.	CASSLGVVISYEQYF	TGTGCCAGCAGCTTAGGGGTAGTAATCTCCTACGAGCAGTACTTC
TRBV28	TRBJ1-2	.	.	CASSPSGEIYGYTF	TGTGCCAGCAGCCCATCCGGGGAAATCTATGGCTACACCTTC
TRBV2	TRBJ2-7	.	.	CASFQGTSYEQYF	TGTGCCAGCTTTCAGGGTACGTCTTACGAGCAGTACTTC
TRBV30	TRBJ1-6	.	.	CAWILGPGPYNSPLHF	TGTGCCTGGATCCTTGGCCCGGGACCTTATAATTCACCCCTCCACTTT
TRBV2	TRBJ1-1	.	.	CASSEVVTDRRAFF	TGTGCCAGCAGTGAAGTGGTGACCGACCGTCGGGCTTTCTTT
TRBV29-1	TRBJ2-3	TRBD2	.	CSVEVERGGLVDTQYF	TGCAGCGTTGAAGTTGAGCGGGGGGGCCTGGTAGATACGCAGTATTTT
TRBV19	TRBJ1-1	.	.	CASSIWNTEAFF	TGTGCCAGTAGTATCTGGAACACTGAAGCTTTCTTT
TRBV28	TRBJ2-1	.	.	CASIHSGGGVGPNEQFF	TGTGCCAGCATCCACTCAGGGGGGGGAGTGGGGCCCAATGAGCAGTTCTTC
TRBV29-1	TRBJ2-7	.	.	CSVGGVAEQYF	TGCAGCGTTGGGGGGGTCGCCGAGCAGTACTTC
TRBV6-6	TRBJ2-7	.	.	CASKDGIYEQYF	TGTGCCAGCAAAGACGGTATCTACGAGCAGTACTTC
TRBV9	TRBJ2-3	.	.	CASSPGPTDTQYF	TGTGCCAGCAGCCCAGGTCCCACAGATACGCAGTATTTT
TRBV11-1	TRBJ2-5	.	.	CASSFGQLETQYF	TGTGCCAGCAGCTTCGGACAGCTAGAGACCCAGTACTTC
TRBV29-1	TRBJ1-2	.	.	CSAGAKAVSPGYTF	TGCAGCGCTGGTGCCAAAGCCGTTTCGCCCGGCTACACCTTC
TRBV27	TRBJ2-3	.	.	CASSYSGYSTDTQYF	TGTGCCAGCAGTTATAGCGGTTATAGCACAGATACGCAGTATTTT
TRBV2	TRBJ2-1	TRBD2	.	CASSEASGGAGMYEQFF	TGTGCCAGCAGTGAAGCTAGCGGGGGGGCCGGGATGTATGAGCAGTTCTTC